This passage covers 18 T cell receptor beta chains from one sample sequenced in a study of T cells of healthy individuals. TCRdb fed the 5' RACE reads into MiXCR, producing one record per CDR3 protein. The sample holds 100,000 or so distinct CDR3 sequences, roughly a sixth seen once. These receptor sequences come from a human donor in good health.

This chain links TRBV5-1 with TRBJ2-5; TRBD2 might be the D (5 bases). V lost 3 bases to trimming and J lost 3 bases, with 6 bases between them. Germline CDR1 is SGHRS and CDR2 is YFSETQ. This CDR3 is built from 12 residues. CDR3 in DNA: TGCGCCAGCAGCTGGAGGAAAGAGACCCAGTACTTC. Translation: CASSWRKETQYF.

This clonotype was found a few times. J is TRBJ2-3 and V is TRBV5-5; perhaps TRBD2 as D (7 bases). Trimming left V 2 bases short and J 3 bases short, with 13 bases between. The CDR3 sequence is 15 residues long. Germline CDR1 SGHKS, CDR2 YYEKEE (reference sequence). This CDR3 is CASSFPRGGTDTQYF. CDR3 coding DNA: TGTGCCAGCAGCTTTCCCAGGGGAGGGACAGATACGCAGTATTTT.

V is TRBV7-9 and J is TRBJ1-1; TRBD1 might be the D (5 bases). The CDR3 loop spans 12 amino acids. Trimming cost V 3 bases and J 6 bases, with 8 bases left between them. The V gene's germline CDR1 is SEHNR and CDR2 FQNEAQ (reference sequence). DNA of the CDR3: TGTGCCAGCAGCTTCCAGGGCTCTGAAGCTTTCTTT. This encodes CASSFQGSEAFF.

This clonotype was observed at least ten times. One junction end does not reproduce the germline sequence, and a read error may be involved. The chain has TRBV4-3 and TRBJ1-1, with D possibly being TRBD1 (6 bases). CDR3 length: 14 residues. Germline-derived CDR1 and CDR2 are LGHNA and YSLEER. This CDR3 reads CASKGGGGNTEAFF. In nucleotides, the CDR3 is TGCGCAAGCAAGGGGGGTGGGGGGAACACTGAAGCTTTCTTT.

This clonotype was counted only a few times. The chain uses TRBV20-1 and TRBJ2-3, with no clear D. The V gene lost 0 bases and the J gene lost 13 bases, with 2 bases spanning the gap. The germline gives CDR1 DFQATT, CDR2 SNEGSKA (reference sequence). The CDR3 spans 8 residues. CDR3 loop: CSARDEYF. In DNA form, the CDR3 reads TGCAGTGCTAGAGACGAGTATTTT.

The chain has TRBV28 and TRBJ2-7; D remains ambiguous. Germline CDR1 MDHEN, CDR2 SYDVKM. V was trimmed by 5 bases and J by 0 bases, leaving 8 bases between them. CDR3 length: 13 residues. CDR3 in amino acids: CASSHTSSYEQYF. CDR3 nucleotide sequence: TGTGCCAGCAGTCATACCAGCTCCTACGAGCAGTACTTC. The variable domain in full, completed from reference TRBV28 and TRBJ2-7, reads DVKVTQSSRYLVKRTGEKVFLECVQDMDHENMFWYRQDPGLGLRLIYFSYDVKMKEKGDIPEGYSVSREKKERFSLILESASTNQTSMYLCASSHTSSYEQYFGPGTRLTVT.

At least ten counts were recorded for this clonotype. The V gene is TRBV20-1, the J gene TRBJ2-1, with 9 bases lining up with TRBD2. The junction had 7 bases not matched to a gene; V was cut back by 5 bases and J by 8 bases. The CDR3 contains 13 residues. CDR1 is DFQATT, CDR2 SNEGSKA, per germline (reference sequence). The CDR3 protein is CSARRLAADEQFF. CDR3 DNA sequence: TGCAGTGCTCGGCGACTAGCGGCGGATGAGCAGTTCTTC.

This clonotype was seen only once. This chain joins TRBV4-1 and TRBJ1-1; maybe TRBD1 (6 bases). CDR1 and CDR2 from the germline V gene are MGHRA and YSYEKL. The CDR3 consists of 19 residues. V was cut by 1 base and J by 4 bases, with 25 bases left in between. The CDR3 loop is CASSQGGWVMGGRGTEAFF. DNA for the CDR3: TGCGCCAGCAGCCAAGGGGGTTGGGTAATGGGGGGGCGCGGCACTGAAGCTTTCTTT.

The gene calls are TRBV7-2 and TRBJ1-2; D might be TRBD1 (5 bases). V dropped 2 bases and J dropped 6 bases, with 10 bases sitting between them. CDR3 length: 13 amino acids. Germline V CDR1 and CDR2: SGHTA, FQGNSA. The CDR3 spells CASSLPGTHGYTF. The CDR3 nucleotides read TGTGCCAGCAGCTTACCCGGGACTCATGGCTACACCTTC.

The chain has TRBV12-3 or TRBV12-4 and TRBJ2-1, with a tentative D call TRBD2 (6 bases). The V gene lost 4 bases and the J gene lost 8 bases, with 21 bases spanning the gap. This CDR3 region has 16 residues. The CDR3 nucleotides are TGTGCCAGCAGTTCACTCGTACGGGAGTTAGGTTATGAGCAGTTCTTC. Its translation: CASSSLVRELGYEQFF.

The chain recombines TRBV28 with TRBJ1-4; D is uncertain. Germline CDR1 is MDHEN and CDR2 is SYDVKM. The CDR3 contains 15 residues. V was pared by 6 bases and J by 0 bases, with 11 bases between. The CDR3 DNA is TGTGCCAGCAGACGGATGGGCGCAACTAATGAAAAACTGTTTTTT. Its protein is CASRRMGATNEKLFF.

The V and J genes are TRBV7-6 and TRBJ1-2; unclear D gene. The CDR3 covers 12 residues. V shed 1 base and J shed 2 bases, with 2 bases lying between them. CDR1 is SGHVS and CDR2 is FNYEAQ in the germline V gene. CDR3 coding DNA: TGTGCCAGCAGCTTAGGCAACTATGGCTACACCTTC. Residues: CASSLGNYGYTF. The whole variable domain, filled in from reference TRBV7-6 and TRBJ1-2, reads GAGVSQSPRYKVTKRGQDVALRCDPISGHVSLYWYRQALGQGPEFLTYFNYEAQQDKSGLPNDRFSAERPEGSISTLTIQRTEQRDSAMYRCASSLGNYGYTFGSGTRLTVV.

Here the CDR3 reads CASSLGTGPHYEQYF. The CDR3 coding sequence is TGTGCCAGCAGCCTGGGGACCGGGCCGCACTACGAGCAGTACTTC. This sequence joins TRBV9 and TRBJ2-7, with D perhaps being TRBD1 or TRBD2 (5 bases each). Germline V gives CDR1 SGDLS, CDR2 YYNGEE. Between the trimmed V and J ends, which lost 4 bases and 3 bases, there was a span of 17 bases. The CDR3 has 15 amino acids.

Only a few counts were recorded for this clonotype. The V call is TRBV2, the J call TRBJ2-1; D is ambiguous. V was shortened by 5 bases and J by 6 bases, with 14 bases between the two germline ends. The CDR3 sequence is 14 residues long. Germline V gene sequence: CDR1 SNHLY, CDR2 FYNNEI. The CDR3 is CASSPSYLRNEQFF. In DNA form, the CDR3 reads TGTGCCAGCAGTCCCTCGTACCTTCGCAATGAGCAGTTCTTC.

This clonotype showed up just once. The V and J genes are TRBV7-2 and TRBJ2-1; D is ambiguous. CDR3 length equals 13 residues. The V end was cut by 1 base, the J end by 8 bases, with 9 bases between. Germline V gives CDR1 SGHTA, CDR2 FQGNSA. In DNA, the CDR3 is TGTGCCAGCAGCTTAGATCCGCGTGATGAGCAGTTCTTC. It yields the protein CASSLDPRDEQFF.

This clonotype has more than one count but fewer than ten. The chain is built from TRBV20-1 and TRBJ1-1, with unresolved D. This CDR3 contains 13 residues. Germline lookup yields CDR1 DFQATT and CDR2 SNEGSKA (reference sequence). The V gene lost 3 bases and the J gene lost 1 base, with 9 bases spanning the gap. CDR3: CSARYQANTEAFF. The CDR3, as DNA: TGCAGTGCTAGGTACCAGGCGAACACTGAAGCTTTCTTT.

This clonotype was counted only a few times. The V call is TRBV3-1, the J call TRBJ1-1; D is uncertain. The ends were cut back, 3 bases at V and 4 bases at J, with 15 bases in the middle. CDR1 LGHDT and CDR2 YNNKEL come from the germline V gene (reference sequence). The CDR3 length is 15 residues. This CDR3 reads CASSQSRWAGTEAFF. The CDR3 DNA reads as TGTGCCAGCAGCCAGTCCCGATGGGCGGGCACTGAAGCTTTCTTT.

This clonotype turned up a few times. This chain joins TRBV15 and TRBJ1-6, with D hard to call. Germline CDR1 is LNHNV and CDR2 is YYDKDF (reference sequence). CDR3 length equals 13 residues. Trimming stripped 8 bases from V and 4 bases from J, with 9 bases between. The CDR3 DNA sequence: TGTGCCACCGCGGAACGGTATAATTCACCCCTCCACTTT. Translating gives CATAERYNSPLHF.